Described below is a single TCR beta chain sequence and its context. Its antigen is still unknown. This sample was taken from a study of cytomegalovirus exposure and HLA in healthy donors. General study findings and limits: In terms of immune exposure information, only CMV serostatus was available. A reported reduction in N-insertions relative to the roughly 670-donor mean was seen in an Asian-associated ancestry cluster in a later analysis. Researchers catalogued under 200 TCR beta chains as cytomegalovirus-associated.

Germline V gene data show CDR1 as MDHEN and CDR2 as SYDVKM. The CDR3 totals 17 residues. V was clipped by 3 bases and J by 5 bases; unmatched bases: 10. This PCR relied on a set of 60 Vbeta primers and 13 Jbeta primers. Assay: immunoSEQ multiplex PCR; the TCRdb copy retains only in-frame clones and omits some. There are around 170,000 clones in the sample; around 82% occur only once, and 2% to 2.5% lies in the top ten. V usage is TRBV28 and J usage is TRBJ2-5; 12 bases agree with TRBD2. Sequenced input: PBMCs. The TCR sequence derives from a woman younger than 45 in good health and CMV-seropositive. CDR3: CASSLNPSGGAPETQYF. As DNA, the CDR3 is TGTGCCAGCAGTTTGAACCCTAGCGGGGGGGCACCGGAGACCCAGTACTTC.